The subject of this entry is one T cell receptor beta chain. This CDR3 comprises 14 residues. V was shortened by 3 bases and J by 6 bases, with 9 bases between the two germline ends. Germline V gene data show CDR1 as SGHNT and CDR2 as YENEEA. This study enrolled people aged about 18 to 90 from around 25 US geographic areas. Cohorts were based on clinical histories the participants reported. Recovered participants had two consecutive negative NP/OP PCR tests, healthcare professional clearance, or symptom resolution. Methods used by the authors: Reference gene primer amplification yielded estimated nucleated cell counts. Here immunoSEQ multiplex PCR was the method, and the copy in TCRdb shows in-frame clones only, minus some. From that table come the V and J calls and clone size; the DNA was used to work out D and trimming. The sample shows about 300,000 clones, about nine tenths of them seen only once.

This record belongs to a study of blood T cell repertoires in COVID-19. Sequenced input: PBMCs or T cells enriched from blood (not recorded which). The origin of this receptor is a man younger than 40 who had recovered from COVID-19. The chain joins TRBV11-3 to TRBJ1-6; the D is unclear. The CDR3 DNA reads as TGTGCCAGCAGCTTCGGGCGGGCTAATTCACCCCTCCACTTT. This encodes CASSFGRANSPLHF. The entire variable domain, with the rest obtained from reference TRBV11-3 and TRBJ1-6, is as follows: EAGVVQSPRYKIIEKKQPVAFWCNPISGHNTLYWYLQNLGQGPELLIRYENEEAVDDSQLPKDRFSAERLKGVDSTLKIQPAELGDSAVYLCASSFGRANSPLHFGNGTRLTVT.